Listed below are T cell receptor beta chains from one sample, sequenced in a study of blood T cell repertoires in COVID-19. Profiling relied on immunoSEQ multiplex PCR, and the TCRdb table lists in-frame clones only, not all of them. In the table there are some 190,000 clones, 82% of which are singletons. Sequencing was performed on peripheral blood. These receptors came from an older woman with COVID-19, enrolled during active disease. Each CDR3 is given without its conserved first and last residue.

CDR3aa: ASSSQGRFSNQPQH
j_gene: TRBJ1-5
v_gene: TRBV27

CDR3aa: ASSPTGWNTGELF
j_gene: TRBJ2-2
v_gene: TRBV5-1

CDR3aa: ASSHRTGNEQF
j_gene: TRBJ2-1
v_gene: TRBV14

CDR3aa: ASSSQAWELF
j_gene: TRBJ2-2
v_gene: TRBV28

CDR3aa: ASSDGGYNEQF
j_gene: TRBJ2-1
v_gene: TRBV6-4

CDR3aa: ASSSYAGTEYDEQF
j_gene: TRBJ2-1
v_gene: TRBV5-8

CDR3aa: ASSFASGGPDTQY
j_gene: TRBJ2-3
v_gene: TRBV5-1

CDR3aa: ASSITGAGTQY
j_gene: TRBJ2-5
v_gene: TRBV19

CDR3aa: ASSRQQGIGNTIY
j_gene: TRBJ1-3
v_gene: TRBV6-6

CDR3aa: ASSARVSTQETQY
j_gene: TRBJ2-5
v_gene: TRBV5-6

CDR3aa: ASSLGTGSGYEQY
j_gene: TRBJ2-7
v_gene: TRBV7-2

CDR3aa: ASSPPGGGNTIY
j_gene: TRBJ1-3
v_gene: TRBV9

CDR3aa: ASSPRTSGNYEQY
j_gene: TRBJ2-7
v_gene: TRBV18

CDR3aa: ASSGESNTEAF
j_gene: TRBJ1-1
v_gene: TRBV28

CDR3aa: ASWAGANYGYT
j_gene: TRBJ1-2
v_gene: TRBV28

CDR3aa: SVEGPGGDGYT
j_gene: TRBJ1-2
v_gene: TRBV29-1

CDR3aa: ASSSTGNPNSPLH
j_gene: TRBJ1-6
v_gene: TRBV25-1

CDR3aa: ASSPTGTGERSYNSPLH
j_gene: TRBJ1-6
v_gene: TRBV18

CDR3aa: ASSIVRGRKLDTEAF
j_gene: TRBJ1-1
v_gene: TRBV19

CDR3aa: AISESYLTNEKLF
j_gene: TRBJ1-4
v_gene: TRBV10-3

CDR3aa: AITAEGGETQY
j_gene: TRBJ2-5
v_gene: TRBV10-3

CDR3aa: ASHLGARLGNTEAF
j_gene: TRBJ1-1
v_gene: TRBV5-5

CDR3aa: ASSSWGSSNTEAF
j_gene: TRBJ1-1
v_gene: TRBV19

CDR3aa: ASSYLPDRYNEKLF
j_gene: TRBJ1-4
v_gene: TRBV5-5

CDR3aa: ASSLRQGLYGYT
j_gene: TRBJ1-2
v_gene: TRBV27

CDR3aa: SAASGRSYEQY
j_gene: TRBJ2-7
v_gene: TRBV29-1

CDR3aa: ASSLGTGLNQPQH
j_gene: TRBJ1-5
v_gene: TRBV7-9

CDR3aa: ASTYSGFNEKLF
j_gene: TRBJ1-4
v_gene: TRBV5-1

CDR3aa: ASSPRGLSGNTIY
j_gene: TRBJ1-3
v_gene: TRBV7-8

CDR3aa: ASSLKGGGTEAF
j_gene: TRBJ1-1
v_gene: TRBV7-9

CDR3aa: ASSAYLTGGNTDTQY
j_gene: TRBJ2-3
v_gene: TRBV9

CDR3aa: ASSVQKNTEAF
j_gene: TRBJ1-1
v_gene: TRBV9

CDR3aa: ASSIQAVNSPLH
j_gene: TRBJ1-6
v_gene: TRBV19

CDR3aa: ASSPAGRQETQY
j_gene: TRBJ2-5
v_gene: TRBV5-6

CDR3aa: ASSQSNHPNYLTGGWYEQY
j_gene: TRBJ2-7
v_gene: TRBV23-1

CDR3aa: ASSLVSGSGYEQY
j_gene: TRBJ2-7
v_gene: TRBV7-2

CDR3aa: ASSTGLVRGETQY
j_gene: TRBJ2-5
v_gene: TRBV5-6

CDR3aa: ASSQVGGYPEAF
j_gene: TRBJ1-1
v_gene: TRBV3-1/TRBV3-2

CDR3aa: ASSPGRVGNTIY
j_gene: TRBJ1-3
v_gene: TRBV5-1

CDR3aa: ASSLDREEHEQY
j_gene: TRBJ2-7
v_gene: TRBV3-1/TRBV3-2

CDR3aa: ASSFSLSGRSDYEQY
j_gene: TRBJ2-7
v_gene: TRBV7-2

CDR3aa: ASRLGTNSYNEQF
j_gene: TRBJ2-1
v_gene: TRBV7-2

CDR3aa: ASSRERDSSYEQY
j_gene: TRBJ2-7
v_gene: TRBV21-1

CDR3aa: SVERTGGNTIY
j_gene: TRBJ1-3
v_gene: TRBV29-1

CDR3aa: ASSPPLRSSGANVLT
j_gene: TRBJ2-6
v_gene: TRBV7-8

CDR3aa: ASSWDRYQETQY
j_gene: TRBJ2-5
v_gene: TRBV5-5

CDR3aa: ASSQDPGGGTGELF
j_gene: TRBJ2-2
v_gene: TRBV4-1

CDR3aa: SASIGQGGKQPQH
j_gene: TRBJ1-5
v_gene: TRBV20-1

CDR3aa: ASSQLTSGGIDTQY
j_gene: TRBJ2-3
v_gene: TRBV4-1

CDR3aa: ASSWMDRGTEAF
j_gene: TRBJ1-1
v_gene: TRBV28

CDR3aa: ASSQDRSISGANVLT
j_gene: TRBJ2-6
v_gene: TRBV4-3

CDR3aa: ASSSSGLAKNIQY
j_gene: TRBJ2-4
v_gene: TRBV7-8

CDR3aa: SVGRQGPNTGELF
j_gene: TRBJ2-2
v_gene: TRBV29-1